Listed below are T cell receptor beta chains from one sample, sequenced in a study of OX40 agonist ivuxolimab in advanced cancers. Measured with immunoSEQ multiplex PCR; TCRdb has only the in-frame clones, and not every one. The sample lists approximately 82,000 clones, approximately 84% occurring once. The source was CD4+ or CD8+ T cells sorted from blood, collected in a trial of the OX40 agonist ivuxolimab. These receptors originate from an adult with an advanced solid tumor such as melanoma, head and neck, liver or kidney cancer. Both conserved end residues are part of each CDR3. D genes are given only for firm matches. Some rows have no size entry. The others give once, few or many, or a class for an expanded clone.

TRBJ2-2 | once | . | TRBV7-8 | TGTGCCAGCAGCCCCTCGACTAGTACGTCTACCGGGGAGCTGTTTTTT | CASSPSTSTSTGELFF
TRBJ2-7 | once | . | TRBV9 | TGTGCCAGCAGCCCTCGGGACTTCCTTTACGGGCAGTACTTC | CASSPRDFLYGQYF
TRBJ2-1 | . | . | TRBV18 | TGTGCCAGCTCACCCCGACAGGCGGGTGAGTTCTTC | CASSPRQAGEFF
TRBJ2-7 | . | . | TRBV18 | TGTGCCAGCTCACCCGGGTCGGCCCAGCGATACGAGCAGTACTTC | CASSPGSAQRYEQYF
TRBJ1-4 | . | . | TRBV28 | TGTGCCAGCAGTTTAATCGGAGCCAATAATGAAAAACTGTTTTTT | CASSLIGANNEKLFF
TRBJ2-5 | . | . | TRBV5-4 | TGTGCCAGCAGCTTGGGGGGCCAAGAGACCCAGTACTTC | CASSLGGQETQYF
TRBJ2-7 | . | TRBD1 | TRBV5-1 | TGCGCCAGCAGCTATGAGGGTGACAGGGCTGCCGAGCAGTACTTC | CASSYEGDRAAEQYF
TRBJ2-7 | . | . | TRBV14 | TGTGCCAGCAGCCAACAAGGATACGAGCAGTACTTC | CASSQQGYEQYF
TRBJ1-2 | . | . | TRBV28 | TGTGCCAGCAGCTTTCTTTCGGACAGATACTATGGCTACACCTTC | CASSFLSDRYYGYTF
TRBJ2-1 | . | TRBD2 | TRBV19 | TGTGCCAGTAGTATGAATCCGGGACTAGCACCGTTGGAGCAGTTCTTC | CASSMNPGLAPLEQFF
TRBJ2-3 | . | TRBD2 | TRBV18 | TGTGCCAGCTCAAATAGCGGGATTAGCACAGATACGCAGTATTTT | CASSNSGISTDTQYF
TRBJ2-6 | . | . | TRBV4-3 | TGCGCCAGCAGCGCGAGCTCTGGGGCCAACGTCCTGACTTTC | CASSASSGANVLTF
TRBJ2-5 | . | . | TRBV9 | TGTGCCAGCAGCGTAGTCGGAGGGGCCCAAGAGACCCAGTACTTC | CASSVVGGAQETQYF
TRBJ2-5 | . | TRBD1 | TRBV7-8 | TGTGCCAGCAGCGGCCCGGGACAGAGATTGGAGACCCAGTACTTC | CASSGPGQRLETQYF
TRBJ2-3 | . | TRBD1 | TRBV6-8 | TGTGCCAGCAGTGGGGACAGGGGAAGCACAGATACGCAGTATTTT | CASSGDRGSTDTQYF
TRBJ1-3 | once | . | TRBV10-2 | TGCGCCAGCAGTGAGAGGGCCTCTTACGGGTCTGGAAACACCATATATTTT | CASSERASYGSGNTIYF
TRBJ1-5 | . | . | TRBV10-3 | TGTGCCACCGGGACTAGGGAAAGGCAGCCCCAGCATTTT | CATGTRERQPQHF
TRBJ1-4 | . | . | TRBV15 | TGTGCCACCAGCAGAGGCTCTGGGGCGGTCAATGAAAAACTGTTTTTT | CATSRGSGAVNEKLFF
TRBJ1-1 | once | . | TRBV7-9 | TGTGCCAGCAGCTTAAATGGGAACACTGAAGCTTTCTTT | CASSLNGNTEAFF
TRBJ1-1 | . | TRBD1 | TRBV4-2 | TGTGCCAGCAGCCAAGACCAGGGACAGGGCACTGAAGCTTTCTTT | CASSQDQGQGTEAFF
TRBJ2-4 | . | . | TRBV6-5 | TGTGCCAGCAGTTACTACAGGGACGGCTTAAACATTCAGTACTTC | CASSYYRDGLNIQYF
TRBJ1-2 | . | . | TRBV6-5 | TGTGCCAGCAGGACAGGCTTTGAGTCTAACTATGGCTACACCTTC | CASRTGFESNYGYTF
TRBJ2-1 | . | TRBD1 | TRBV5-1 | TGCGCCAGCAGCATACAGGGGAACAATGAGCAGTTCTTC | CASSIQGNNEQFF
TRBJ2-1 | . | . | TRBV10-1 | TGCGCCAGCAGTGAGGATGCGGGGAACTCCTACAATGAGCAGTTCTTC | CASSEDAGNSYNEQFF
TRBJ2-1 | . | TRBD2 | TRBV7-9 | TGTGCCAGCAGCTTAGGACTAGCGAGGAACCAGTTCTTC | CASSLGLARNQFF
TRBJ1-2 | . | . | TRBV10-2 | TGCGCCAGCAGTGAAAGGAGGGTATATGGCTACACCTTC | CASSERRVYGYTF
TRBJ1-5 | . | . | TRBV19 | TGTGCCAGTAGTATTAGGGAGGTCGTTTATAAAGAGGCCAATCAGCCCCAGCATTTT | CASSIREVVYKEANQPQHF
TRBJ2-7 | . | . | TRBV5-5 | TGTGCCAGCAGCTTGGGTCCCAGCCAGACCTCCTACGAGCAGTACTTC | CASSLGPSQTSYEQYF
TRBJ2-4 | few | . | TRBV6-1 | TGTGCCAGCAGCCGTGATGGGGGTATGGGGGACATTCAGTACTTC | CASSRDGGMGDIQYF
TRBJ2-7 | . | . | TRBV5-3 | TGTGCCAGAAGGATGAACAATCTCCGATGCCCGTACGAGCAGTACTTC | CARRMNNLRCPYEQYF
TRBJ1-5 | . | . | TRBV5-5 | TGTGCCAGCGGGTTACAGGGCAACGGCAATCAGCCCCAGCATTTT | CASGLQGNGNQPQHF
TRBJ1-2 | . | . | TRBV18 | TGTGCCAGCTCACCGGGCGTTACTAACTATGGCTACACCTTC | CASSPGVTNYGYTF
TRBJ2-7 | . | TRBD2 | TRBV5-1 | TGCGCCAGCAGCTTGGGCCTAGCGGGAGGTAGTGAGTACTTC | CASSLGLAGGSEYF
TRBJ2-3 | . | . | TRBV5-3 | TGTGCCAGAAGCCCCCTTGCACCCACAGATACGCAGTATTTT | CARSPLAPTDTQYF
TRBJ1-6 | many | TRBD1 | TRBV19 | TGTGCCAGTAGTATCTACGGGACAGCAGAGCTCTATAATAATTCACCCCTCCACTTT | CASSIYGTAELYNNSPLHF
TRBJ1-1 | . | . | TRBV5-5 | TGTGCCAGCAGCTTGGAAATCCGGATGAACACTGAAGCTTTCTTT | CASSLEIRMNTEAFF
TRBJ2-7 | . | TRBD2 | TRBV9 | TGTGCCAGCAGCAGAGGGACTAGCGGGACCATCTACGAGCAGTACTTC | CASSRGTSGTIYEQYF
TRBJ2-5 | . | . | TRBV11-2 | TGTGCCAGCAGCTCGAATTTCGACGGATACTACAAGCTAGAGACCCAGTACTTC | CASSSNFDGYYKLETQYF
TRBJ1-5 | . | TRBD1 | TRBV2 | TGTGCCAGCAGTGGGACAGGGGAAAATCAGCCCCAGCATTTT | CASSGTGENQPQHF
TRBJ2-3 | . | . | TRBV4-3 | TGCGCCAGCAGCCAGGACATAAACACAGATACGCAGTATTTT | CASSQDINTDTQYF
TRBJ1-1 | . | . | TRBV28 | TGTGCCAGCAGTTTACCCACAGGCCTGGTGGGCACTGAAGCTTTCTTT | CASSLPTGLVGTEAFF
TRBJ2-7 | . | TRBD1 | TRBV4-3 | TGCGCCAGCAGCCAAGGGTGGGACAGCACCTACGAGCAGTACTTC | CASSQGWDSTYEQYF
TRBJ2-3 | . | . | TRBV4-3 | TGCGCCAGCAGCCTAACTAGAATGAGGAGCACAGATACGCAGTATTTT | CASSLTRMRSTDTQYF
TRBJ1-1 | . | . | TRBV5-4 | TGTGCCAGCAGTCCATCCCCTGATTCGTTGGGGGACACTGAAGCTTTCTTT | CASSPSPDSLGDTEAFF
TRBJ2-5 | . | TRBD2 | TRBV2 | TGTGCCAGCACGGGAAGGACTAGCGCGACGGGTGAGACCCAGTACTTC | CASTGRTSATGETQYF
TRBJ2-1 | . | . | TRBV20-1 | TGCAGTGCTCGACTGTACAATGAGCAGTTCTTC | CSARLYNEQFF
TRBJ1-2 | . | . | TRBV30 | TGTGCCTGGAGCCCAGGGGAAGGGTCTTTAAGGAACTATGGCTACACCTTC | CAWSPGEGSLRNYGYTF
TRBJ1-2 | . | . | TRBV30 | TGTGCCTGGAGTGCCGGGACCGGCTATGGCTACACCTTC | CAWSAGTGYGYTF
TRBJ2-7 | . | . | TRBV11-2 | TGTGCCAGCAGCTCGGGGACGGGTACTAGCTCCTACGAGCAGTACTTC | CASSSGTGTSSYEQYF
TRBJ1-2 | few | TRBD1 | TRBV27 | TGTGCCAGCAGTTCGTTGGACAGCAGGGGGCGAAACTATGGCTACACCTTC | CASSSLDSRGRNYGYTF